Listed below are T cell receptor beta chains from one sample, sequenced in a study of CD8 T cells in Susac syndrome. Via MiXCR, TCRdb re-called the immunoSEQ multiplex PCR reads, giving one row per CDR3 protein. The sample includes 250,000 to 300,000 distinct CDR3 sequences, over 75% of them seen just once. Sequencing was carried out using CD8+ T cells from PBMCs. Receptors were obtained from a human donor with multiple sclerosis. Both conserved end residues are part of each CDR3. D genes are given only for firm matches. For some rows the clone size is stated as once, few or many, or as a class when expanded; others skip it.

CDR3 protein | CDR3 DNA | clone size | J gene | V gene | D gene
CASSERKGGGTVTGELFF | TGTGCCAGCAGTGAAAGGAAAGGCGGGGGCACCGTAACCGGGGAGCTGTTTTTT | - | TRBJ2-2 | TRBV2 | -
CASSPGWSGVEAFF | TGTGCCAGTAGCCCCGGTTGGTCCGGCGTTGAAGCTTTCTTT | - | TRBJ1-1 | TRBV19 | -
CASSRDPGGYEQFF | TGTGCCAGCAGCCGTGACCCAGGCGGCTATGAGCAGTTCTTC | - | TRBJ2-1 | TRBV12-3/TRBV12-4 | -
CASIPRDGLHEQYF | TGTGCCAGCATCCCACGAGACGGGTTGCACGAGCAGTACTTC | - | TRBJ2-7 | TRBV7-9 | -
CASSPGDGSPYEQYF | TGTGCCAGCAGCCCCGGGGATGGGAGCCCCTACGAGCAGTACTTC | - | TRBJ2-7 | TRBV9 | -
CASRRGQNTEAFF | TGTGCCAGTCGCAGGGGACAGAACACTGAAGCTTTCTTT | - | TRBJ1-1 | TRBV19 | -
CASSYRGFSYEQYF | TGTGCCAGCAGTTACCGGGGGTTCTCCTACGAGCAGTACTTC | - | TRBJ2-7 | TRBV27 | -
CSARTGRTPGSCFF | - | once | TRBJ2-2 | TRBV20-1 | -
CASSQVGTGVYEQYF | TGCGCCAGCAGCCAAGTTGGGACAGGGGTCTACGAGCAGTACTTC | - | TRBJ2-7 | TRBV4-1 | TRBD1
CASSYLAGPYEQYF | TGTGCCAGCAGTTACCTGGCGGGGCCCTACGAGCAGTACTTC | - | TRBJ2-7 | TRBV6-2/TRBV6-3 | -
CASTTRPESNQPQHF | TGTGCCAGCACGACAAGGCCCGAGAGCAATCAGCCCCAGCATTTT | - | TRBJ1-5 | TRBV6-2/TRBV6-3 | -
CAWSAPGNEKLFF | TGTGCCTGGAGTGCCCCAGGGAATGAAAAACTGTTTTTT | - | TRBJ1-4 | TRBV30 | -
CASSRDSRHGYTF | TGTGCCAGCAGCCGAGACAGTCGGCATGGCTACACCTTC | - | TRBJ1-2 | TRBV3-1 | -
CASSLVHEKLFF | TGTGCCAGCAGCTTAGTACATGAAAAACTGTTTTTT | - | TRBJ1-4 | TRBV7-9 | -
CASRGSGGSPSYEQYF | TGTGCCAGCCGCGGGAGCGGGGGCTCTCCCTCCTACGAGCAGTACTTC | - | TRBJ2-7 | TRBV28 | TRBD2
CASSPTSGRAGTGELFF | TGTGCCAGCAGCCCGACTAGCGGGAGGGCCGGCACCGGGGAGCTGTTTTTT | - | TRBJ2-2 | TRBV7-9 | TRBD2
CASSQGARGTYEQYF | TGTGCCAGCAGCCAAGGAGCCCGGGGGACCTACGAGCAGTACTTC | - | TRBJ2-7 | TRBV7-3 | -
CSARDGGSYEQYF | TGCAGTGCTAGGGACGGGGGCTCCTACGAGCAGTACTTC | - | TRBJ2-7 | TRBV20-1 | -
CASSPPLRDRGNTEAFF | TGTGCCAGCAGCCCCCCACTCAGGGACAGGGGCAACACTGAAGCTTTCTTT | - | TRBJ1-1 | TRBV9 | TRBD1
CASRGLASSYEQYF | TGCGCCAGCAGGGGACTAGCGTCCTCCTACGAGCAGTACTTC | - | TRBJ2-7 | TRBV4-1 | TRBD2
CASSSLPGTGEDEQFF | TGTGCCAGCAGCTCTCTCCCCGGGACAGGGGAGGATGAGCAGTTCTTC | - | TRBJ2-1 | TRBV28 | TRBD1
CSAKSYKMGSGGASETQYF | TGCAGTGCTAAATCCTATAAGATGGGTAGCGGGGGGGCATCAGAGACCCAGTACTTC | once | TRBJ2-5 | TRBV20-1 | TRBD2
CASSVEGFWETQYF | TGTGCCAGCAGCGTAGAGGGGTTTTGGGAGACCCAGTACTTC | - | TRBJ2-5 | TRBV9 | -